This T cell receptor (beta chain) appears in the sequencing data of a study of blood T cell repertoires in COVID-19. Whole-study context: The samples span acute and convalescent COVID-19 from the United States, Italy and Spain. PBMCs, B-cell-depleted T cells, or T cells provided the cDNA or gDNA that made up the material.

In the authors' methods: Estimates of nucleated cell counts were drawn from the amplification of reference gene primers. This table comes from immunoSEQ multiplex PCR, and its TCRdb copy is limited to in-frame clones, with some not included. Clonal size and the V and J genes are those of that table, whereas D and trimming came from the DNA. The sample includes some 89,000 clones, more than 65% seen only once; the top ten take 4% to 5.5%. The CDR3 consists of 13 residues. The germline CDR1 and CDR2 sequences are LNHDA and SQIVND (reference sequence). V lost 5 bases and J lost 5; bases outside the gene matches: 5.

The receptor's source is a man aged 55 to 70 with acute or convalescent COVID-19. This chain joins TRBV19 and TRBJ2-5; 7 bases are shared with TRBD1. Sequenced sample: peripheral blood. The CDR3 region is CASSATGDETQYF. The CDR3 DNA sequence: TGTGCCAGTAGTGCCACAGGGGACGAGACCCAGTACTTC.